Each of the 5 T cell receptor beta chains below was sequenced from the same sample in a study of Graves' ophthalmopathy and Graves' hyperthyroidism. Scientists amplified the TCR beta CDR3 regions from RNA transcripts. Scientists carried out first-round RT-PCR using HTBI primers and then a second-round multiplex PCR. TCRdb analysed the multiplex PCR reads with MiXCR anew, one entry per CDR3 protein. There are almost 750,000 distinct CDR3 sequences in the sample; approximately 40% occur only once, and 44% lies in the top ten. Sequenced material: peripheral blood. The source is an adult man with Graves' ophthalmopathy.

In its sample, this clonotype was seen once. The chain has TRBV2 and TRBJ1-1; D possibly corresponds to TRBD1 (6 bases). Germline CDR1 SNHLY, CDR2 FYNNEI. The V gene lost 7 bases and the J gene lost 7 bases, with 19 bases spanning the gap. The length of the CDR3 is 14 residues. DNA of the CDR3: TGTGCCAGCACCCGACGGGGGGGCACAAGTGAAGCTTTCTTT. Protein: CASTRRGGTSEAFF.

This clonotype was seen only a few times. The V call is TRBV2, the J call TRBJ2-2; possible D gene TRBD1, 6 bases. The length of the CDR3 is 20 residues. CDR1 is SNHLY, CDR2 FYNNEI, per germline. Deletions cut 2 bases from V and 1 base from J, with 23 bases between. CDR3 amino acids: CASSESAGVMMPENTGELFF. In DNA, the CDR3 is TGTGCCAGCAGTGAAAGCGCAGGGGTGATGATGCCTGAGAACACCGGGGAGCTGTTTTTT. Filled out from reference TRBV2 and TRBJ2-2, the complete variable domain reads EPEVTQTPSHQVTQMGQEVILRCVPISNHLYFYWYRQILGQKVEFLVSFYNNEISEKSEIFDDQFSVERPDGSNFTLKIRSTKLEDSAMYFCASSESAGVMMPENTGELFFGEGSRLTVL.

This clonotype was found a few times. The chain recombines TRBV19 with TRBJ2-7, with 7 bases lining up with TRBD1. In germline, CDR1 is LNHDA, CDR2 SQIVND (reference sequence). The V and J ends lost 3 bases and 3 bases, in that order; junction bases with no gene match: 5. This CDR3 comprises 14 residues. The CDR3 loop reads CASSMKGAYYEQYF. The CDR3 DNA follows: TGTGCCAGTAGTATGAAGGGGGCATACTACGAGCAGTACTTC.

Here the CDR3 reads CASSSEGTRPETQYF. For the CDR3, the DNA is TGTGCCAGCAGCTCAGAAGGGACTAGGCCAGAGACCCAGTACTTC. The chain employs TRBV7-9 and TRBJ2-5, with 8 bases identical to TRBD2. CDR3 length: 15 amino acids. After removal of 4 bases from V and 4 bases from J, the junction contained 8 bases not matched to a gene. Germline-derived CDR1 and CDR2 are SEHNR and FQNEAQ (reference sequence).

V usage is TRBV19 and J usage is TRBJ1-1; weak D call: TRBD1 (6 bases). V lost 6 bases, J lost 11 bases, and 16 bases lay in between. The CDR3 runs 12 residues. CDR1 LNHDA and CDR2 SQIVND come from the germline V gene (reference sequence). The CDR3 reads CASSREGGKAFF. The CDR3 nucleotides read TGTGCCAGTAGCCGGGAGGGGGGGAAGGCTTTCTTT.